This TCR beta chain was captured by sequencing in a study of radiation and T cells in renal cell carcinoma. Some clones are missing from TCRdb's copy, which holds only in-frame ones; the method was immunoSEQ multiplex PCR. The sample carries 80,000 or so clones, roughly nine tenths recorded once. A single count supports this clone. Its matching antigen is unknown. Other nucleotide sequences from this sample produce the same CDR3. The sample's time point: blood 4 weeks post-SBRT, at nephrectomy. Treatment indicated: 15 Gy SBRT to primary tumor, nephrectomy 4 weeks later. The tumor was a clear cell renal cell carcinoma. Study-level points and caveats: Without pretreatment biopsies, baseline tumor clonotype presence was undetermined. From baseline, blood top tumor clonotypes peaked at 2 weeks post-radiation.

The V gene's germline CDR1 is SGHTA and CDR2 FQGNSA. This CDR3 has 12 amino acids. With 5 bases removed from V and 5 bases from J, the gap between germline ends came to 6 bases. V gene TRBV7-2 combines with J gene TRBJ2-2, with no clear D. The source was blood, collected from a patient whose treatment included radiotherapy and nephrectomy. This clonotype was obtained from a woman in her 70s with renal cell carcinoma. In DNA, the CDR3 is TGTGCCAGCAGCCTAGGGACCGGGGAGCTGTTTTTT. It translates to CASSLGTGELFF.